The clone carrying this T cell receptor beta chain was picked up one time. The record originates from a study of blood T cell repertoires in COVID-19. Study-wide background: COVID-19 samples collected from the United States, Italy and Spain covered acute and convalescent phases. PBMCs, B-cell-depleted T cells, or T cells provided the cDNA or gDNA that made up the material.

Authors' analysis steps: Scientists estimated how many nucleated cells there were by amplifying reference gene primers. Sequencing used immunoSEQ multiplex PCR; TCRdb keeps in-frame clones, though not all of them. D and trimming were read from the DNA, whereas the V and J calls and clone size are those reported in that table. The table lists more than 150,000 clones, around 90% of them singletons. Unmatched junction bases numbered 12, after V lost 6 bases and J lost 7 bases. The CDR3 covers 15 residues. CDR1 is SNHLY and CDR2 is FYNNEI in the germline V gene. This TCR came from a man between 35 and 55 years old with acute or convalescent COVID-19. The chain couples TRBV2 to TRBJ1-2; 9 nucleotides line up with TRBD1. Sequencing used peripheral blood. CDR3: CASSELQGARGGYTF. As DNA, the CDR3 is TGTGCCAGCAGCGAATTACAGGGGGCAAGGGGTGGCTACACCTTC.